This TCR beta chain appears in the sequencing data of a study of blood T cell repertoires in COVID-19. About the study: Nucleic acid was either cDNA or gDNA, and it came from T cells, B-cell-depleted T cells, or PBMCs.

CDR1 and CDR2 (germline): LNHDA, SQIVND (reference sequence). This CDR3 has 15 amino acids. V was pared by 6 bases and J by 2 bases, with 7 bases of the junction left unmatched. Clones were read by immunoSEQ multiplex PCR, and TCRdb kept only the in-frame ones, dropping some. The sample shows fewer than 65,000 clones, roughly 89% of them seen only once. V and J are TRBV19 and TRBJ1-2, with 9 positions matching TRBD1. The specimen sequenced was peripheral blood. The TCR comes from an elderly woman with acute or convalescent COVID-19. CDR3 sequence (DNA): TGTGCCAGTAGACTGACAGGGGGTTTAAACTATGGCTACACCTTC. As protein: CASRLTGGLNYGYTF.